This T cell receptor (beta chain) comes out of a study of T cell responses to AZD1222 COVID-19 vaccine. Findings and limits, study-wide: Clonal diversity may have been underestimated in mostly white British donors. Every sample of the repertoires postdated the peak T cell response.

A word on this clone: Its cognate antigen is unknown.

Assay: immunoSEQ multiplex PCR; the TCRdb copy retains only in-frame clones and omits some. The sample has 150,000 to 200,000 clones, around 95% seen once. This CDR3 spans 15 amino acids. Per the germline V gene, CDR1 is WSHSY and CDR2 is SAAADI. V lost 2 bases to trimming and J lost 5 bases; unmatched junction nucleotides: 3. This rearrangement joins TRBV10-2 to TRBJ2-2; 9 nucleotides align to TRBD2. This receptor was identified in an adult in good health. Material: peripheral blood, obtained on day 0 of AZD1222 vaccination. The CDR3 here is CASSELAGKTGELFF. CDR3 DNA: TGCGCCAGCAGTGAGCTAGCGGGAAAAACCGGGGAGCTGTTTTTT.